The clone carrying this T cell receptor beta chain came up many times. Its antigen is not identified. This sample is part of a study of CD8 T cells in ankylosing spondylitis. J lost 7 bases, V lost 4 bases, and 13 bases had no gene match. Germline loops: CDR1 SGDLS, CDR2 YYNGEE. This CDR3 comprises 16 residues. The study, taken as a whole, reports: A motif in TCR beta, a set of roughly eight highly homologous variants, appeared characteristic of ankylosing spondylitis blood.

5'-RACE, quantitative and with molecular barcodes, yielded the TCR beta libraries. From the 5' RACE reads, TCRdb called clonotypes with MiXCR, one entry per CDR3 protein. The profile covers about 140,000 distinct CDR3 sequences, with 7.3% appearing a single time and around 11% taken by the ten largest. The chain couples TRBV9 to TRBJ2-1, with 8 bases fitting TRBD1. The sequence was obtained from a female donor with ankylosing spondylitis or in good health (not recorded which). The specimen was blood, either unsorted or a sorted T cell fraction (not recorded which). CDR3 coding DNA: TGTGCCAGCAGCTTCCGACAGGGGTTATCGTTAAATGAGCAGTTCTTC. It yields the protein CASSFRQGLSLNEQFF.